The present entry profiles one T cell receptor (beta chain) with its context. This sample was included in a study of blood T cell repertoires in COVID-19. Study information: Nucleic acid was either cDNA or gDNA, and it came from T cells, B-cell-depleted T cells, or PBMCs.

In the source study's methods: Amplified reference gene primers provided the basis for estimating nucleated cell counts. This table comes from immunoSEQ multiplex PCR, and its TCRdb copy is limited to in-frame clones, with some not included. Clonal size and the V and J genes are those of that table, whereas D and trimming came from the DNA. This table holds around 150,000 clones, approximately 80% found once. Clinical history reported by participants formed the basis on which cohorts were assigned. After removal of 4 bases from V and 9 bases from J, the junction contained 14 bases not matched to a gene. The CDR3 loop spans 18 amino acids. The germline gives CDR1 SGDLS, CDR2 YYNGEE.

The chain is built from TRBV9 and TRBJ2-2, with 14 bases identical to TRBD2. Sequenced sample: PBMCs or T cells enriched from blood (not recorded which). The sequence came from a woman aged 40 to 50 who had recovered from COVID-19. The CDR3: CASSPLDLGLAGVRELFF. The CDR3 DNA reads TGTGCCAGCAGCCCGCTGGACTTGGGACTAGCGGGGGTCCGGGAGCTGTTTTTT. Combining the CDR3 with reference TRBV9 and TRBJ2-2 gives the whole variable domain DSGVTQTPKHLITATGQRVTLRCSPRSGDLSVYWYQQSLDQGLQFLIQYYNGEERAKGNILERFSAQQFPDLHSELNLSSLELGDSALYFCASSPLDLGLAGVRELFFGEGSRLTVL.